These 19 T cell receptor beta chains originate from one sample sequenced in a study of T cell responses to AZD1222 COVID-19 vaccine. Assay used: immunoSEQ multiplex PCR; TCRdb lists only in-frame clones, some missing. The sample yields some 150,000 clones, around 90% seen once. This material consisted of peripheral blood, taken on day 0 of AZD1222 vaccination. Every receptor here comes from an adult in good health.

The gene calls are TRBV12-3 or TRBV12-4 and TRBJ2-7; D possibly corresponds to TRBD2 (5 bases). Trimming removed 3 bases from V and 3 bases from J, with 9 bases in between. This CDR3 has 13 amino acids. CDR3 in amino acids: CASSFRGGYEQYF. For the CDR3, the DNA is TGTGCCAGCAGTTTTCGGGGTGGCTACGAGCAGTACTTC.

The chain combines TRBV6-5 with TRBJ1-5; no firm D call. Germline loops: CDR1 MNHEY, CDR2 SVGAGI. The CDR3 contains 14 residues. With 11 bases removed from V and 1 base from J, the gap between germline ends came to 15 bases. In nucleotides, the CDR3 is TGTGCCTCCCGACCGGGGTTAAGCAATCAGCCCCAGCATTTT. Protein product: CASRPGLSNQPQHF.

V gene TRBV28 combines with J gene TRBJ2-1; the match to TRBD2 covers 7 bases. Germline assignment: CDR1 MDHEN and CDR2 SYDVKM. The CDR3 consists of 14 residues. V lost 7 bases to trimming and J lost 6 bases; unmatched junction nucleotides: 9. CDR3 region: CASNTPGGGNEQFF. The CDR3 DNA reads TGTGCCAGCAACACCCCGGGGGGAGGCAATGAGCAGTTCTTC.

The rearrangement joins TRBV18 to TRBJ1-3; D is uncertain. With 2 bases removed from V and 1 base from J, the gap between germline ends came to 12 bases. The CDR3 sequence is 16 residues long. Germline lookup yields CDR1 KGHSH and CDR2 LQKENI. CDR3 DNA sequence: TGTGCCAGCTCACCATTATTAGGTCAATCTGGAAACACCATATATTTT. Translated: CASSPLLGQSGNTIYF.

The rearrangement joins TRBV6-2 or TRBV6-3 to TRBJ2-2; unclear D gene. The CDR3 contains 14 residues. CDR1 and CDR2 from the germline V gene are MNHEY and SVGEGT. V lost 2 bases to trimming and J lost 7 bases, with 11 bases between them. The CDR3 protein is CASSYLGEDGELFF. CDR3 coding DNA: TGTGCCAGCAGTTACCTCGGCGAGGACGGGGAGCTGTTTTTT.

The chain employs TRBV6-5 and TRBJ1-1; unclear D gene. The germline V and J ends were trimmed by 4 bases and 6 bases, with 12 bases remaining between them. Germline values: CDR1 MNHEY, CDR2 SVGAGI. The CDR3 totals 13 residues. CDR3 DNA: TGTGCCAGCAGTTCCCGATATGGAGCTGAAGCTTTCTTT. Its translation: CASSSRYGAEAFF.

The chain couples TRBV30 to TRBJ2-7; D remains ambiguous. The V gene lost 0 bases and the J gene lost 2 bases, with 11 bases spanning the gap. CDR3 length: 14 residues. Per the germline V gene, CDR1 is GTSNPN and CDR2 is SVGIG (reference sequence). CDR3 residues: CAWSVRAVTYEQYF. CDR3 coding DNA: TGTGCCTGGAGTGTACGGGCGGTTACCTACGAGCAGTACTTC.

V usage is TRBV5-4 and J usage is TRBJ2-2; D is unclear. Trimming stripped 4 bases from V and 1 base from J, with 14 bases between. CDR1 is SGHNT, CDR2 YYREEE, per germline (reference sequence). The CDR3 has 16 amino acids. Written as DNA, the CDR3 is TGTGCCAGCAGCCCAGCGCGAGACCAGAACACCGGGGAGCTGTTTTTT. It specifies CASSPARDQNTGELFF.

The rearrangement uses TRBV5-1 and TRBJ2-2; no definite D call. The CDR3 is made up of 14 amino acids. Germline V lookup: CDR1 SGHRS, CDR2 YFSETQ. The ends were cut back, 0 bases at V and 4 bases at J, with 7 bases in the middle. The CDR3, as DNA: TGCGCCAGCAGCTTGGAGGCTAGCACCGGGGAGCTGTTTTTT. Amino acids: CASSLEASTGELFF.

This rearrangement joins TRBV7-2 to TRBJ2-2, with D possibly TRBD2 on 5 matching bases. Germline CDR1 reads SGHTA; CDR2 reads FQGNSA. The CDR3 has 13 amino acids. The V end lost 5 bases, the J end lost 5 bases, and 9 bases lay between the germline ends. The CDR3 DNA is TGTGCCAGCAGCCCCTGGACTACCGGGGAGCTGTTTTTT. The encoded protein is CASSPWTTGELFF.

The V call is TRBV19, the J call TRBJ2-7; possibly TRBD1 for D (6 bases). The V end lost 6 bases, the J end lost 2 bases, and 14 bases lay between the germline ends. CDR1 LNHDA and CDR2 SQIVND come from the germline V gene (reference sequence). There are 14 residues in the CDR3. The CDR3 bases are TGTGCCAGTAGCCCCGGGACAACTCCCTACGAGCAGTACTTC. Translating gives CASSPGTTPYEQYF.

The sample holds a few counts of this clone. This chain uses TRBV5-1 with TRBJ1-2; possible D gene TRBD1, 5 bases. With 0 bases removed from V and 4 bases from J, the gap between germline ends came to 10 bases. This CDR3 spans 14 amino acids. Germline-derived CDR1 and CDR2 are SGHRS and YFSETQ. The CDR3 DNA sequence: TGCGCCAGCAGCTTGGTGGGGGGGACCTATGGCTACACCTTC. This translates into CASSLVGGTYGYTF.

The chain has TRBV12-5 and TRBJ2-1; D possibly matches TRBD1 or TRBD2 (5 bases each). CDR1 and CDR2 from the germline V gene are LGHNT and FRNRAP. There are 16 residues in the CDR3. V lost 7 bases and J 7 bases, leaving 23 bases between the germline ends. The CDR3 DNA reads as TGTGCTAGTGCCTGGGGGTCATCCACCACTCGGAATGAGCAGTTCTTC. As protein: CASAWGSSTTRNEQFF.

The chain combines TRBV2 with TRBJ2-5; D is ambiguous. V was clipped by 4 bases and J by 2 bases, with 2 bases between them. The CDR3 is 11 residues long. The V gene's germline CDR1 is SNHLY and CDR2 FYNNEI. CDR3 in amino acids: CASSVQETQYF. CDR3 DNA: TGTGCCAGCAGTGTACAAGAGACCCAGTACTTC.

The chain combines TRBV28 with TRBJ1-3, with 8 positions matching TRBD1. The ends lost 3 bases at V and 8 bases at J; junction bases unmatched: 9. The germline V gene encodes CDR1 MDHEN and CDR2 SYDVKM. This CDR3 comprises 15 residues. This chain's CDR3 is CASSFPAGGRDTIYF. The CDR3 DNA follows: TGTGCCAGCAGTTTCCCAGCAGGGGGCAGGGACACCATATATTTT.

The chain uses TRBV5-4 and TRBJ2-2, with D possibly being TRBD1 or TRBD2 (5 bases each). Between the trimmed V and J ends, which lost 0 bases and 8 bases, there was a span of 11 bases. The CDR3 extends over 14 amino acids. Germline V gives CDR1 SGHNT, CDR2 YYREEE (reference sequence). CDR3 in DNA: TGTGCCAGCAGCTTGGGAGGGGCAACGGGGGAGCTGTTTTTT. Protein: CASSLGGATGELFF.

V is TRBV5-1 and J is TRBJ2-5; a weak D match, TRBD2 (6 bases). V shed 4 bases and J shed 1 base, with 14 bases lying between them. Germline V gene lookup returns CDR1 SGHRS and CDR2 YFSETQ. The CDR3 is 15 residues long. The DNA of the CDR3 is TGCGCCAGCAGCCGGGGCGGGGCACTCCAAGAGACCCAGTACTTC. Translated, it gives CASSRGGALQETQYF.

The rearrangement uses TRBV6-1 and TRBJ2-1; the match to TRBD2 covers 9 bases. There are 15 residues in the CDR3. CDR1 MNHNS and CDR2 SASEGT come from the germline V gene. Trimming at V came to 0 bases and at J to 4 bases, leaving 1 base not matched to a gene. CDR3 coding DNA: TGTGCCAGCAGTGAAGCGCGGGAGGGTTACAATGAGCAGTTCTTC. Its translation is CASSEAREGYNEQFF.

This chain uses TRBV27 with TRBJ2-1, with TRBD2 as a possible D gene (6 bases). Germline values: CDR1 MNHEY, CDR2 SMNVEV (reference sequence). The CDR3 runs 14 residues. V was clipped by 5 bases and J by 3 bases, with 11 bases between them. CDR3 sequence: CASSRDWIYNEQFF. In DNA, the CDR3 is TGTGCCAGCAGTCGGGACTGGATCTACAATGAGCAGTTCTTC.